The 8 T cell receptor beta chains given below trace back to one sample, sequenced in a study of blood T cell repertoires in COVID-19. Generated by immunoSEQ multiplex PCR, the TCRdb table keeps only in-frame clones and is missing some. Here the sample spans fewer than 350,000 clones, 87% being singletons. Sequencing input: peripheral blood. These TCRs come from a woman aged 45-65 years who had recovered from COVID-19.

Here the CDR3 DNA reads TGTGCCAGCAGCCCGCTGAGACAGGGGGCAATTGCAGAGACCCAGTACTTC. Encoded protein: CASSPLRQGAIAETQYF. The chain employs TRBV3-1 (or the pseudogene TRBV3-2) and TRBJ2-5; 10 bases map to TRBD1. V shed 4 bases, J shed 4 bases, and the junction held 12 bases outside the gene matches. The CDR3 sequence is 17 residues long. Germline V lookup: CDR1 LGHDT, CDR2 YNNKEL (reference sequence).

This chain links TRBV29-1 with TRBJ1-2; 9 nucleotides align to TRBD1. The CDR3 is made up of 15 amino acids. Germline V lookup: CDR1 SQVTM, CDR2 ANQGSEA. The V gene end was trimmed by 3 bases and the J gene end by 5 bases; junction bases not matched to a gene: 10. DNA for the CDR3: TGCAGCGTTGATTTGATGGGACAGGGAGGTTATGGCTACACCTTC. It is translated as CSVDLMGQGGYGYTF.

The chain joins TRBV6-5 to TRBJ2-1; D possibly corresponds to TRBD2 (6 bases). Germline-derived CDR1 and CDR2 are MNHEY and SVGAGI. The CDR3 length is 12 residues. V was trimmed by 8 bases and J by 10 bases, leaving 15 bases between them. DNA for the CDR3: TGTGCCAGCGGGATCGTCGCGGGGGAGCAGTTCTTC. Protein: CASGIVAGEQFF.

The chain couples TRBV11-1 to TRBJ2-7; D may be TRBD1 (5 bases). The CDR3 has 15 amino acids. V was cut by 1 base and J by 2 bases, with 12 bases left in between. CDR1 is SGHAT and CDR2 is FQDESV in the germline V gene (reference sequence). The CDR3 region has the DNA TGTGCCAGCAGCTTAGTTCAGGGATCAACCTACGAGCAGTACTTC. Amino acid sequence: CASSLVQGSTYEQYF. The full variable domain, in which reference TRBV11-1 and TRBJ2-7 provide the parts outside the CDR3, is EAEVAQSPRYKITEKSQAVAFWCDPISGHATLYWYRQILGQGPELLVQFQDESVVDDSQLPKDRFSAERLKGVDSTLKIQPAELGDSAMYLCASSLVQGSTYEQYFGPGTRLTVT.

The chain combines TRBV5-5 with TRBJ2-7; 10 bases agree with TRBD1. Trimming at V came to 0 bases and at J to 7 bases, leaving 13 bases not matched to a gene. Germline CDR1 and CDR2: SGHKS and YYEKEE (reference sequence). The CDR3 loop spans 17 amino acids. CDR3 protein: CASSLEDRGTGNMEQYF. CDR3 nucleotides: TGTGCCAGCAGCTTGGAGGACAGGGGGACAGGGAACATGGAGCAGTACTTC.

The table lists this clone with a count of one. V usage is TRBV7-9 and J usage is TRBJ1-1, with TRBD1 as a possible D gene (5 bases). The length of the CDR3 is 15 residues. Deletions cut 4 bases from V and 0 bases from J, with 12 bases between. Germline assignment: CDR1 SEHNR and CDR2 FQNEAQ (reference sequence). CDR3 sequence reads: CASSSLGLMNTEAFF. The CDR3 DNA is TGTGCCAGCAGCTCCCTGGGGCTCATGAACACTGAAGCTTTCTTT.

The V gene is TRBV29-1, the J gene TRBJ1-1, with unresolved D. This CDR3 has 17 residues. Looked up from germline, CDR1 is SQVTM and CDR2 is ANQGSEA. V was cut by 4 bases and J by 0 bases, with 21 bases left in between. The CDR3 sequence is CSVGIGSLHYMNTEAFF. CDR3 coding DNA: TGCAGCGTTGGTATAGGTTCCCTCCACTACATGAACACTGAAGCTTTCTTT.

The CDR3 here is CAIRTAGVWEQYF. Written as DNA, the CDR3 is TGTGCCATCAGGACGGCGGGAGTGTGGGAGCAGTACTTC. The genes are TRBV10-3 and TRBJ2-7; 7 bases match TRBD2. Germline values: CDR1 ENHRY, CDR2 SYGVKD. The junction had 9 bases not matched to a gene; V was cut back by 6 bases and J by 7 bases. CDR3 length: 13 amino acids.